The text below deals with one T cell receptor (beta chain). The antigen it recognizes is unknown. No quality values exist for individual bases; no much larger clone is one base distant. Libraries were made using the immunoSEQ multiplex PCR assay. The multiplex PCR relied on a mix of 60 forward primers for TCR Vbeta segments and 13 reverse primers for TCR Jbeta segments. Amplification of the CDR3 region of rearranged TCR beta genes was performed with a multiplex PCR assay on genomic DNA. Amplified TCR beta libraries were sequenced as 87-base-pair reads on the Illumina HiSeq System. Per the source publication's procedure: In a later analysis, about 80 million unique TCR beta chains were counted across the approximately 620 repertoires, and approximately 11 million of these chains were shared by at least two donors. A nearest-neighbor algorithm error-corrected the raw reads and collapsed the reads into unique sequences, merging closely related sequences to remove PCR and sequencing errors. CDR3 sequences were aligned to IMGT reference sequences to assign V, D and J gene segments. For a sequence to be retained, a match of at least six nucleotides was required to both a V gene segment and a J gene segment. Rearrangements were classified as productive when the CDR3 lacked stop codons and remained in frame with V and J, and all other rearrangements were classified as non-productive. CDR3 was defined according to IMGT convention as the region running from the second conserved V-encoded cysteine to the conserved J-encoded phenylalanine. Sequences without an unambiguous match to a single V gene segment were excluded from the earlier analysis of almost 600 of the donors. An earlier analysis of 550 to 650 of the donors classified V segments as functional when productive rearrangements were above 56.7% and as segregating when the standard deviation between donors was above 5%. To diagnose cytomegalovirus status from the catalog of TCR beta chain sequences, a statistical classification framework was built. V and J gene assignment, in a later analysis, came from comparing TCR nucleotide sequences with IMGT/GENE-DB human TR gene sequences. The TCRdist pipeline was used in a later analysis to assign CDR3 sequences and most-parsimonious VDJ recombination scenarios. In a later analysis, each TCR beta chain was defined by its CDR3 amino acid sequence together with its V-gene family, and reads lacking a unique V-gene family were excluded. A later analysis removed 550 to 650 highly shared, low-generation-probability nucleotide sequences to deal with suspected cross-contamination and a sequencing artifact. In a later analysis, a clonal expansion index for each public chain was calculated from normalized within-repertoire ranks of inferred template counts. In a later analysis, generation probabilities were computed using a VDJ recombination model fitted to out-of-frame rearrangements, and the results were checked against IGoR. A later analysis scored TCR-TCR, TCR-HLA and TCR-CMV co-occurrence with hypergeometric tests, applying a repertoire-size bias correction to TCR pairs. In a later analysis, false discovery rates were estimated by permuting HLA or CMV assignments 20 times. A later analysis grouped co-occurring TCRs with DBSCAN, adding TCRdist sequence similarity when clustering within HLA-allele-positive subsets. Co-occurrence clustering excluded repertoires with fewer than 30,000 or more than 120,000 public chains, plus five with anomalous nucleotide sharing. TCRdb took over this immuneACCESS table, retaining in-frame rearrangements with V and J assigned. Such tables are incomplete; in checked studies, under half of the missing clones stem from an unresolved V gene, and the remainder is unexplained. V, J and clone size derive from that table, while D and trimming were established from the DNA sequence. The sample has 200,000 to 250,000 clones on record, more than 60% of them singletons. The leading ten clones occupy less than 3% of the sample.

The record originates from a study of cytomegalovirus exposure and HLA in healthy donors (dated 2017 in TCRdb). With regard to the full study: An earlier analysis of 587 of the donors reported under 300 Gb of sequence data and approximately 120 million unique TCR beta sequences obtained from around 190 million T cells. HLA typing included class I and class II loci at four-digit resolution. The number of donors typed differed by locus, with about 629-630 for A, B, C, DRB1 and DQB1, around 560 for DQA1, over 600 for DPA1, and approximately 470 for DPB1. A later genetic analysis used genome-wide SNP genotypes for about 60% of the roughly 670 donors, treating that subset as a discovery cohort. Because of strong linkage in the cohort, roughly five DR-DQ haplotypes were treated as single units for association and clustering. The study used immunosequencing to profile the T cell repertoires of some 600 subjects and linked those repertoires to cytomegalovirus serostatus. An earlier analysis of some 600 of the donors applied high-throughput TCR beta sequencing to assess whether each TCR beta V gene segment acted as functional or pseudogenic. A later analysis re-examined previously published TCR beta repertoires from 610 or so donors and added high-resolution HLA genotyping to investigate patterns of TCR occurrence. Of the approximately 400 genotyped donors, 81% were placed in the genetic ancestry cluster associated with self-reported Caucasian donors. Every discovery cohort repertoire had been produced on one sequencing platform. On average, 235,054 unique TCR beta nucleotide sequences were sequenced per donor among 300 to 500 genotyped donors of the cohort, with about 17% of those sequences being non-productive. Rather than using new phenotypic data, the later analysis identified candidate immune exposures from TCR beta sequences and from how often those sequences occurred across donors. An early release that covered approximately 600 HLA-typed donors contained approximately 300 gigabases of sequencing data and 65 million to 100 million unique TCR sequences. Donor age, sex, ethnicity and CMV serostatus were compiled alongside the repertoire data. The study aimed to test whether cataloging public T cell receptors could reveal signatures of past pathogen exposure. A separate validation cohort of more than 100 different subjects was used in addition to the approximately 640-subject first cohort. To predict cytomegalovirus infection status, the study brought together high-throughput TCR immunosequencing, statistical association of individual TCRs with disease status, and machine learning.

In total, 630 or so healthy bone marrow donors made up the cohort. Cohort members were all nominally healthy when sampled, although unrecorded immune exposures were likely present. The donor tested CMV seropositive, placing the donor among the 289 seropositive members of the cohort. Each donor provided a peripheral blood sample, and peripheral blood mononuclear cells were used for TCR beta sequencing. The Qiagen DNeasy Blood Extraction Kit was used to extract genomic DNA from the blood cell samples. The CDR3 sequence holds 17 residues, the cysteine and phenylalanine included. Just CDR3 DNA is preserved here, 51 bases in frame from base 1. Ends trimmed: V by 4 bases, J by 4 bases; bases unmatched to a gene: 15. For CDR1 and CDR2, the germline V gene lists MNHNS and SASEGT. Summary of the overall study and its limitations: HLA typing was unavailable for some donors at each locus, so association tests used only the typed subset. A later analysis reported that several top co-occurrence clusters appeared linked to parvovirus B19, influenza, CMV and Epstein-Barr virus. The classifier was reported to diagnose cytomegalovirus status with high specificity and sensitivity in both the original and validation cohorts. The cohort was sequenced for TCR beta chains only, and without alpha or paired-chain data the features that could be detected were limited. Linkage disequilibrium might explain the correlated functional status among segregating V segments, but an unknown experimental factor could not be excluded. A further reported finding was that TCR beta sequences accurately predicted the HLA-A and HLA-B alleles for most subjects in the first cohort. Most CMV-associated TCR beta chains appeared to be HLA-restricted in a later analysis, and the HLA associations seemed to be driven largely by CMV exposure. CMV serostatus was the only immune exposure information available for the cohort. According to the authors, the approach could potentially be generalized to other disease states and immunological phenotypes. Most TCR sequences were seen in very few donors, while some public TCRs were found in many individuals. A later analysis associated about 17,000 TCR beta sequences with specific HLA alleles at a false discovery rate of 0.05. Because counts were too low, seventeen rarely observed V segments, including chromosome 9 orphons, were excluded from the earlier analysis of several hundred of the donors. According to a later analysis, TCR association rates differed among HLA loci, with DRB1 alleles showing the most associated TCRs and HLA-C alleles showing the fewest. Because the 87-base-pair reads could not distinguish some IMGT-functional V segments, including TRBV6-2 and TRBV6-3, those segments were excluded. In a later genetic analysis, fewer N-insertions in productive TCRs were reported among donors in an Asian-associated ancestry cluster than the approximately 670-donor mean. A later analysis found that HLA-associated TCR beta chains were more clonally expanded and had lower generation probabilities than equally common non-associated chains. A cluster of highly shared sequence variants was judged likely to be a technical artifact of the sequencing pipeline. When HLA alleles, especially DR and DQ, strongly co-occurred, TCR associations were difficult to assign to individual alleles. V-gene and J-gene trimming of TCR beta chains was associated with a missense DCLRE1C variant in a later genetic analysis, and the association was replicated in an independent cohort. The presence/absence analyses assumed that sequencing depth was roughly uniform across donors, and that assumption may not be true. Three of the identified cytomegalovirus-associated TCR beta chains were confirmed in vitro to be specific for cytomegalovirus antigens. The study gave a list of about 170 TCR beta chains associated with cytomegalovirus. Broadly in line with IMGT annotations, most TCR beta V segments showed up in productive rearrangements about 87% or about 30% of the time in an earlier analysis of several hundred of the donors.

This sequence uses TRBV6-1 and TRBJ2-7, and 8 junction bases match TRBD2. The sequencing input was PBMCs. The TCR comes from a woman in her sixties in good health and CMV-seropositive. The CDR3 amino acid sequence is: CASSGGRVSGGRYEQYF. The bases read TGTGCCAGCAGTGGGGGGAGAGTCTCGGGAGGGCGATACGAGCAGTACTTC.